This T cell receptor (beta chain) appears in the sequencing data of a study of shared clonotypes between healthy human individuals. Broader study findings: In this cohort, only blood was sampled, and tissue repertoires likely differ.

With 4 bases clipped from V and 2 bases from J, the junction kept 5 bases outside the gene matches. The CDR3 has 16 amino acids. From germline, CDR1 is MNHNY and CDR2 SVGAGI (reference sequence). Replicate PCRs from sorted subsets contained roughly 190 ng DNA, which is 30,000 to 35,000 T cell genomes. Data came from immunoSEQ multiplex PCR; TCRdb stores just in-frame clones and leaves some out. This table holds some 1.5 million clones, roughly 96% found once. About this clone: The target antigen is unknown.

The chain joins TRBV6-6 to TRBJ1-5, with 10 bases fitting TRBD1. Sequencing was done on a sample of naive CD4+ T cells sorted from blood. Indicated subset: CD45RA+ positively selected. The receptor comes from a young man in good health. CDR3 protein: CASSFRQGARNQPQHF. CDR3 nucleotide sequence: TGTGCCAGCAGTTTTCGACAGGGGGCGCGCAATCAGCCCCAGCATTTT.